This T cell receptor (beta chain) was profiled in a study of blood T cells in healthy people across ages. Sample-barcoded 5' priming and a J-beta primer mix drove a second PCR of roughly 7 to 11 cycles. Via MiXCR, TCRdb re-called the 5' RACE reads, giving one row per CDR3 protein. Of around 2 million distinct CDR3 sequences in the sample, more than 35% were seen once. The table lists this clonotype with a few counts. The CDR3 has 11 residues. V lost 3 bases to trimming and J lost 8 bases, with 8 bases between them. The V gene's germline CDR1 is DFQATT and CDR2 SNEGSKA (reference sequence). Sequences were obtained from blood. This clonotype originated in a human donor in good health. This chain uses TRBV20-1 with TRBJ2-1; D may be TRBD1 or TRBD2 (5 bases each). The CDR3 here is CSASLGDEQFF. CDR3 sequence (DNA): TGCAGTGCTAGCTTGGGGGATGAGCAGTTCTTC.